Following are 12 T cell receptor beta chains from one sample sequenced in a study of patients and donors after allogeneic stem cell transplantation. TCRdb used MiXCR to reprocess the RT-PCR reads, holding one entry per CDR3 protein. The repertoire has about 410,000 distinct CDR3 sequences, more than 15% of them found once; the top ten carry less than 8%. Sequences were obtained from blood, either unsorted or a sorted T cell fraction (not recorded which). These TCRs come from a human donor who was either an allogeneic HSCT recipient or a stem cell or donor lymphocyte infusion donor (not recorded which). It is not recorded whose cells these are; they may come from a transplant donor.

The V gene is TRBV7-9, the J gene TRBJ2-5; TRBD2 aligns across 7 bases. V dropped 0 bases and J dropped 5; count of bases not matched to a gene: 6. This CDR3 is built from 15 residues. Germline V lookup: CDR1 SEHNR, CDR2 FQNEAQ (reference sequence). In DNA, the CDR3 is TGTGCCAGCAGCTTAGCAGGGACTATCTCGGAGACCCAGTACTTC. Protein: CASSLAGTISETQYF.

Only a few counts were recorded for this clonotype. The chain is built from TRBV20-1 and TRBJ1-1, with D unresolved. The V end lost 5 bases, the J end lost 1 base, and 8 bases lay between the germline ends. This CDR3 is 12 amino acids long. Germline CDR1 reads DFQATT; CDR2 reads SNEGSKA (reference sequence). CDR3 DNA: TGCAGTGCTCCAATAAGGAACACTGAAGCTTTCTTT. Protein sequence: CSAPIRNTEAFF.

The chain is built from TRBV9 and TRBJ1-6, with D possibly TRBD1 on 5 matching bases. Germline V CDR1 and CDR2: SGDLS, YYNGEE. Deletions cut 1 base from V and 6 bases from J, with 11 bases between. The CDR3 extends over 15 amino acids. The CDR3: CASSVSPQGNSPLHF. Written as DNA, the CDR3 is TGTGCCAGCAGCGTATCCCCTCAGGGTAATTCACCCCTCCACTTT.

This clonotype occurred a few times. The V call is TRBV7-9, the J call TRBJ1-1; TRBD1 might be the D (5 bases). V lost 6 bases, J lost 5 bases, and 13 bases lay in between. This CDR3 spans 13 amino acids. Germline V lookup: CDR1 SEHNR, CDR2 FQNEAQ (reference sequence). CDR3 DNA: TGTGCCAGCAGTGGTGGGGCGGGGACTGAAGCTTTCTTT. Its translation: CASSGGAGTEAFF.

This clonotype has more than one count but fewer than ten. The chain combines TRBV2 with TRBJ1-5, with 8 nucleotides matching TRBD1. Germline V CDR1 and CDR2: SNHLY, FYNNEI. The ends lost 5 bases at V and 2 bases at J; junction bases unmatched: 5. The CDR3 extends over 15 amino acids. The CDR3 sequence is CASSKGQGGNQPQHF. The DNA of the CDR3 is TGTGCCAGCAGTAAAGGACAGGGCGGCAATCAGCCCCAGCATTTT.

The chain is built from TRBV11-2 and TRBJ2-1; D is unresolved. The CDR3 has 14 amino acids. Trimming left V 5 bases short and J 6 bases short, with 14 bases between. Per the germline V gene, CDR1 is SGHAT and CDR2 is FQNNGV. In DNA form, the CDR3 reads TGTGCCAGCAGCCCCTATGAGAATCGCAATGAGCAGTTCTTC. This encodes CASSPYENRNEQFF.

The chain combines TRBV6-2 or TRBV6-3 with TRBJ2-7; TRBD2 might be the D (6 bases). Germline V gives CDR1 MNHEY, CDR2 SVGEGT. V lost 10 bases and J 3 bases, leaving 10 bases between the germline ends. CDR3 length equals 11 residues. CDR3 protein: CATWGGYEQYF. The CDR3 DNA is TGTGCCACCTGGGGAGGCTACGAGCAGTACTTC.

V is TRBV9 and J is TRBJ1-6; D unclear. The CDR3 is made up of 12 amino acids. Trimming pared 0 bases from V and 10 bases from J, leaving 5 bases between. Germline CDR1 and CDR2: SGDLS and YYNGEE. The CDR3: CASSVGGSPLHF. The CDR3 DNA reads TGTGCCAGCAGCGTAGGGGGATCACCCCTCCACTTT.

This chain links TRBV6-5 with TRBJ2-1; tentative D call: TRBD2 (6 bases). There are 14 residues in the CDR3. From germline, CDR1 is MNHEY and CDR2 SVGAGI. The ends were cut back, 2 bases at V and 4 bases at J, with 9 bases in the middle. Here the CDR3 DNA reads TGTGCCAGCAGTTACGGCGGGACTTACAATGAGCAGTTCTTC. Protein: CASSYGGTYNEQFF.

V and J are TRBV5-1 and TRBJ1-1, with D unresolved. CDR3 length equals 13 residues. Germline lookup yields CDR1 SGHRS and CDR2 YFSETQ. Trimming pared 4 bases from V and 3 bases from J, leaving 10 bases between. DNA of the CDR3: TGCGCCAGCAGCCTTCGAAGCTACACTGAAGCTTTCTTT. Its protein product is CASSLRSYTEAFF.

This clonotype has more than one count but fewer than ten. This rearrangement joins TRBV9 to TRBJ2-3; D remains ambiguous. Germline CDR1 SGDLS, CDR2 YYNGEE. The CDR3 covers 14 residues. Trimming shortened V by 0 bases and J by 5 bases, and 10 bases separated the two germline ends. The CDR3 region has the DNA TGTGCCAGCAGCGTAGCCGTTATAAGAGATACGCAGTATTTT. The encoded protein is CASSVAVIRDTQYF.

V and J are TRBV6-1 and TRBJ2-7; 11 positions match TRBD1. CDR3 length: 13 amino acids. Germline V gene lookup returns CDR1 MNHNS and CDR2 SASEGT. V lost 6 bases, J lost 2 bases, and 0 bases stayed unmatched. The CDR3 nucleotides read TGTGCCAGCAGGGGACAGGGGGCCTACGAGCAGTACTTC. Translation: CASRGQGAYEQYF.